This is a list of T cell receptor beta chains from one sample in a study of cytomegalovirus exposure and HLA in healthy donors. Only in-frame clones appear in the TCRdb table, and some are missing; sequencing was by immunoSEQ multiplex PCR. The table lists some 77,000 clones, about four fifths of them singletons. Source material: PBMCs. Receptors were obtained from a man in his fifties in good health and CMV-seropositive. Each CDR3 is given with its conserved first and last residue. Each record gives: clone size, J gene, D gene, V gene, CDR3 DNA, CDR3 protein. The D gene is left open where the match is weak. Expanded clones are given a class, and other clones once, few, many or no size at all.

>-|TRBJ1-1|-|TRBV30
TGTGCCTGGAGTGTAAGGCAGGGGCCAATGAACACTGAAGCTTTCTTT
CAWSVRQGPMNTEAFF
>-|TRBJ2-7|-|TRBV25-1
TGTGCCAGCAGCGCCGGGGGGACAGGTTCCTACGAGCAGTACTTC
CASSAGGTGSYEQYF
>-|TRBJ2-7|-|TRBV7-6
TGTGCCAGCCCAATTAATTCCACGTCGGTGTACTTC
CASPINSTSVYF
>-|TRBJ2-5|TRBD2|TRBV6-5
TGTGCCAGCAGTTACTCGCAGCGGGAGCTTAGAGAGACCCAGTACTTC
CASSYSQRELRETQYF
>-|TRBJ2-2|-|TRBV30
TGTGCCTGGAATGGGGAAATGGGAGACACCGGGGAGCTGTTTTTT
CAWNGEMGDTGELFF
>-|TRBJ2-3|-|TRBV5-1
TGCGCCAGCAGTCTCGAGGGAAGAGGAGGAGATACGCAGTATTTT
CASSLEGRGGDTQYF
>-|TRBJ2-7|TRBD2|TRBV27
TGTGCCAGCAGTCTAGCGGGAGGGCCGGACGAGCAGTACTTC
CASSLAGGPDEQYF
>-|TRBJ1-2|TRBD1|TRBV4-2
TGTGCCAGCAGCGAAGACCGGACAGGGCTGGGTGGCTACACCTTC
CASSEDRTGLGGYTF
>-|TRBJ1-2|-|TRBV7-2
TGTGCCAGCAGCCTGACAGCTAACTATGGCTACACCTTC
CASSLTANYGYTF
>few|TRBJ2-7|-|TRBV7-3
TGTGCCAGCAGCCCACAGGGCACTTATACCTACGAGCAGTACTTC
CASSPQGTYTYEQYF
>-|TRBJ1-2|TRBD1|TRBV5-6
TGTGCCAGCAGCTCCCCGGGACAGGGGGCCCCTCTCTATGGCTACACCTTC
CASSSPGQGAPLYGYTF
>-|TRBJ2-7|TRBD1|TRBV29-1
TGCAGCGTTTCGGGACAGCCATACGAGCAGTACTTC
CSVSGQPYEQYF
>-|TRBJ2-1|TRBD1|TRBV18
TGTGCCAGCTCACCAATCCTTCGGACAGGGGAAAATGAGCAGTTCTTC
CASSPILRTGENEQFF
>-|TRBJ1-1|-|TRBV19
TGTGCCAGTAAAAGGACTTCGAACACTGAAGCTTTCTTT
CASKRTSNTEAFF
>-|TRBJ1-2|TRBD1|TRBV4-3
TGCGCCAGCAGCCTAGAAGGACAGGATGCCAACTATGGCTACACCTTC
CASSLEGQDANYGYTF
>-|TRBJ2-7|-|TRBV11-1
TGTGCCAGCAGCGCGCCCCAGGACAGCTACGAGCAGTACTTC
CASSAPQDSYEQYF
>-|TRBJ2-2|TRBD2|TRBV4-1
TGCGCCAGCAGCCCAGCGGGAGGATGGTCCGGGGAGCTGTTTTTT
CASSPAGGWSGELFF
>-|TRBJ2-7|TRBD2|TRBV9
TGTGCCAGCAGCGTAGGGCCGGGAGGGCTTTTCGAGCAGTACTTC
CASSVGPGGLFEQYF
>-|TRBJ2-1|TRBD1|TRBV10-3
TGTGCCTCCATGGGGGACAGGGGGCTCGGGAGTGGGTACAATGAGCAGTTCTTC
CASMGDRGLGSGYNEQFF
>-|TRBJ2-7|-|TRBV30
TGTGCCTGGAGTGCAACAGCAGTCTTATACGAGCAGTACTTC
CAWSATAVLYEQYF
>-|TRBJ2-1|TRBD2|TRBV4-1
TGCGCCAGCAGCCCCCAAGAATTAGCGGGAGGGTTCTACAATGAGCAGTTCTTC
CASSPQELAGGFYNEQFF
>-|TRBJ1-2|-|TRBV18
TGTGCCAGCTCAGAGAGCCACTCTTCGGGTGGTGGCTACACCTTC
CASSESHSSGGGYTF
>-|TRBJ1-2|-|TRBV4-1
TGCGCCAGCAGCCATGTGGGTAAGGGGCGAGCTAACTATGGCTACACCTTC
CASSHVGKGRANYGYTF
>-|TRBJ1-1|-|TRBV7-9
TGTGCCAGCAGCTCCTTGAGGACTGAAGCTTTCTTT
CASSSLRTEAFF
>-|TRBJ2-7|TRBD2|TRBV19
TGTGCCAGTAGTATTCAGGGCGGACGACTAGCGGGAGGACGGTACGAGCAGTACTTC
CASSIQGGRLAGGRYEQYF
>-|TRBJ1-5|TRBD1|TRBV19
TGTGCCAGTGCAGGGGGCTCCAATCAGCCCCAGCATTTT
CASAGGSNQPQHF
>-|TRBJ2-1|TRBD1|TRBV6-5
TGTGCCAGCAGCCCAACGACAGGGGAGTACAATGAGCAGTTCTTC
CASSPTTGEYNEQFF
>-|TRBJ2-5|TRBD1|TRBV10-3
TGTGCCATCAGTCAGACAGGGATTGAAGAGACCCAGTACTTC
CAISQTGIEETQYF
>-|TRBJ1-5|-|TRBV11-1
TGTGCCAGCAGCCAGGATAGCAATCAGCCCCAGCATTTT
CASSQDSNQPQHF
>-|TRBJ1-2|-|TRBV29-1
TGCAGCGTTGAAGCAACAGGGTCACACTATGGCTACACCTTC
CSVEATGSHYGYTF
>-|TRBJ2-7|-|TRBV18
TGTGCCAGCTCACCACTCTCCCTCGGTACCTACGAGCAGTACTTC
CASSPLSLGTYEQYF
>once|TRBJ2-2|TRBD2|TRBV29-1
TGCAGCGTAGTCAAAGCGGGGACCGGGGAGCTGTTTTTT
CSVVKAGTGELFF
>-|TRBJ2-7|-|TRBV5-1
TGCGCCAGCAGCTTGGTGTCAGGGGTGGACTACGAGCAGTACTTC
CASSLVSGVDYEQYF
>-|TRBJ2-7|-|TRBV7-6
TGTGCCAGCAGCTTAGAGGAGCGGCTCGAGCAGTACTTC
CASSLEERLEQYF
>-|TRBJ1-5|-|TRBV1
TGCACCAGCAGCCAAGCGGGACAGGGTTATAGCAATCAGCCCCAGCATTTT
CTSSQAGQGYSNQPQHF